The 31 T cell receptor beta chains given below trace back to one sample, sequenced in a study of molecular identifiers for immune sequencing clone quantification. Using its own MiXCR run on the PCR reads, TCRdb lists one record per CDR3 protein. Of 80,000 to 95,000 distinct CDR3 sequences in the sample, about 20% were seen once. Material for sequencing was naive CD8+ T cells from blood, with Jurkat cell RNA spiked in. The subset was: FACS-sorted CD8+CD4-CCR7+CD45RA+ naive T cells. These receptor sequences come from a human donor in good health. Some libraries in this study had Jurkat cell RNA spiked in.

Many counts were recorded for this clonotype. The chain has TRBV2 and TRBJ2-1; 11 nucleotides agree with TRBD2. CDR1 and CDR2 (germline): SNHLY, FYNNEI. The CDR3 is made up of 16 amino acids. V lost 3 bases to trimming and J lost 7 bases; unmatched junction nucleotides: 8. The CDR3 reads CASSELTSGRGNEQFF. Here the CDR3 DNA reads TGTGCCAGCAGTGAGCTCACTAGCGGGAGAGGAAATGAGCAGTTCTTC.

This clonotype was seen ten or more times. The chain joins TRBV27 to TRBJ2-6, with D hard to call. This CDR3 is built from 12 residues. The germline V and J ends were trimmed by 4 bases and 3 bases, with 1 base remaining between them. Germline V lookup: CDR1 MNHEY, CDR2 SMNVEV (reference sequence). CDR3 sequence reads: CASSYGANVLTF. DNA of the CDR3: TGTGCCAGCAGTTATGGGGCCAACGTCCTGACTTTC.

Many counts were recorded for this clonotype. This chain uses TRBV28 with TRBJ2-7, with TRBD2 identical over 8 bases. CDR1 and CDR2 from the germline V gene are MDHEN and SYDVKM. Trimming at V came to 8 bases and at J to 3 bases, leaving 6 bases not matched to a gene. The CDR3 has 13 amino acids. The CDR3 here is CASRGAGVYEQYF. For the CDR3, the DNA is TGTGCCAGCCGGGGAGCGGGAGTCTACGAGCAGTACTTC.

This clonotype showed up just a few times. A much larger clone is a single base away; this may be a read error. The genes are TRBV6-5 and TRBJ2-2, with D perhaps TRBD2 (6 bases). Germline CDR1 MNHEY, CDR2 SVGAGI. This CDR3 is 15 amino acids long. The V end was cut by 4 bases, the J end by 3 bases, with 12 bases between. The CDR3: CASSFMGLDTGELFF. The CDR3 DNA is TGTGCCAGCAGTTTCATGGGACTGGACACCGGGGAGCTGTTTTTT.

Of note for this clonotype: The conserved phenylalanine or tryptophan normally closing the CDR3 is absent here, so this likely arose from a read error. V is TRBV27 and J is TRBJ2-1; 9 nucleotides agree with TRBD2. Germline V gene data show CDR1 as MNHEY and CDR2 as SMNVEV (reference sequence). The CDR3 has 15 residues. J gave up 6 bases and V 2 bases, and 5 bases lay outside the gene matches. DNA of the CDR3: TGTGCCAGCAGTTTAGTGCGGGGGGGGAGCAATGAGCAGTTCTCC. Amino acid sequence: CASSLVRGGSNEQFS.

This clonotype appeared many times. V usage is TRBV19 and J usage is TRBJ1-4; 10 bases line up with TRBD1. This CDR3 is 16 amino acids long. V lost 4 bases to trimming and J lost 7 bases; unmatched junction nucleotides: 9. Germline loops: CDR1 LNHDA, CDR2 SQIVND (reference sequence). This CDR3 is CASSTHRDRGTEKLFF. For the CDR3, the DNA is TGTGCCAGTAGTACCCACCGGGACAGGGGAACTGAAAAACTGTTTTTT.

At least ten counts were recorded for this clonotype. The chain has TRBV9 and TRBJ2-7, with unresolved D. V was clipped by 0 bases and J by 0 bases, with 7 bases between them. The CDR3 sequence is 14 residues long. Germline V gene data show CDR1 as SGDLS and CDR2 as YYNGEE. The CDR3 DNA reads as TGTGCCAGCAGCGTAGAAGGGTTCTCCTACGAGCAGTACTTC. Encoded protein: CASSVEGFSYEQYF.

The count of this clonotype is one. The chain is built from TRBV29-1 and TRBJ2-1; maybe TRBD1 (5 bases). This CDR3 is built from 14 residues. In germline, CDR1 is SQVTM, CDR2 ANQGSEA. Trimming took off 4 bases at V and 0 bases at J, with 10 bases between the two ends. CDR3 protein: CSVVSDISYNEQFF. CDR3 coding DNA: TGCAGCGTTGTATCGGACATCTCCTACAATGAGCAGTTCTTC.

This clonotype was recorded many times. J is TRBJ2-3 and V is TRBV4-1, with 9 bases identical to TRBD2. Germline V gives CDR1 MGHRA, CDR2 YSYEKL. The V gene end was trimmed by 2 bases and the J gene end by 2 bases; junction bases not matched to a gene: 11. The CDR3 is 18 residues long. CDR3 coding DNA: TGCGCCAGCAGCCAAAAAGCGGGGGGCCCTACCTCCACAGATACGCAGTATTTT. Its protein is CASSQKAGGPTSTDTQYF.

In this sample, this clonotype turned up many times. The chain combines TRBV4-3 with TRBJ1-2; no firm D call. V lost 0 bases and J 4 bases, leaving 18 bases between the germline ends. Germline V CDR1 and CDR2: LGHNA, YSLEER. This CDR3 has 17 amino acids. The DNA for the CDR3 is TGCGCCAGCAGCCAAGATTGGAGTGGAGGGCAGATCTATGGCTACACCTTC. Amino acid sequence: CASSQDWSGGQIYGYTF.

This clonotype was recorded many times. The DNA for the CDR3 is TGTGCTAGTGGTCCGGGACAGGGAAGCTCCTACGAGCAGTACTTC. Amino acids: CASGPGQGSSYEQYF. V is TRBV12-5 and J is TRBJ2-7; 9 bases match TRBD1. Trimming cost V 5 bases and J 0 bases; bases outside gene matches: 5. CDR1 LGHNT and CDR2 FRNRAP come from the germline V gene. This CDR3 spans 15 amino acids.

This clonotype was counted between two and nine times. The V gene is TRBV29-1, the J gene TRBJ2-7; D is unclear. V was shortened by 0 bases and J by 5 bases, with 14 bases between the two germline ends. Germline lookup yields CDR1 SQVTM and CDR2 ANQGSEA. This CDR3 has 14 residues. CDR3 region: CSVEDRDVSNEQYF. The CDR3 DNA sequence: TGCAGCGTTGAAGATCGAGATGTGTCAAACGAGCAGTACTTC.

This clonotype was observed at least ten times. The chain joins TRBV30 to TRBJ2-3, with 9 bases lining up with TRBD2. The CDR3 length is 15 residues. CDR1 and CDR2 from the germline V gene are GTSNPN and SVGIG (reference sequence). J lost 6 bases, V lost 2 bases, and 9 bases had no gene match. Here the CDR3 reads CAWSLLGGGADTQYF. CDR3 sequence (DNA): TGTGCCTGGAGTCTCCTTGGCGGGGGGGCGGATACGCAGTATTTT.

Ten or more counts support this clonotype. CDR3 region: CATSDSSGGAEAFF. The CDR3, as DNA: TGTGCCACCAGTGATTCCTCAGGGGGGGCTGAAGCTTTCTTT. The chain links TRBV24-1 to TRBJ1-1; 7 nucleotides align to TRBD1. Germline CDR1 reads KGHDR; CDR2 reads SFDVKD. J lost 6 bases, V lost 2 bases, and 5 bases had no gene match. This CDR3 spans 14 amino acids.

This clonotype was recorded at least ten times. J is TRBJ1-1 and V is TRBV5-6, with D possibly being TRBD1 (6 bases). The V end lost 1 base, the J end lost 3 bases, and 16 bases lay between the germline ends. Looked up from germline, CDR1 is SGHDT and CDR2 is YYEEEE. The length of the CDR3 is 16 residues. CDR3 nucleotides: TGTGCCAGCAGCTTGTTGCCAGGGGAATTTTACACTGAAGCTTTCTTT. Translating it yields CASSLLPGEFYTEAFF.

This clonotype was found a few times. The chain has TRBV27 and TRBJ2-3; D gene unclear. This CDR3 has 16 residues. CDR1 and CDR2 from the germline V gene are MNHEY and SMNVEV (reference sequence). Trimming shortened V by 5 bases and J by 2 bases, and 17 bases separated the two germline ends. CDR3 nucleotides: TGTGCCAGCAGTAAAAACGGGTGGTTGAACACAGATACGCAGTATTTT. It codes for CASSKNGWLNTDTQYF.

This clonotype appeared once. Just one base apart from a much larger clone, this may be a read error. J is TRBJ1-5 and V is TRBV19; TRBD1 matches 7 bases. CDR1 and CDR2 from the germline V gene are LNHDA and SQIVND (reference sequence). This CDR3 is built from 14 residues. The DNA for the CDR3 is TGTACCAGTAGTCAGCAGGGGGTCGGGCAGCCCCAGCATTTT. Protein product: CTSSQQGVGQPQHF.

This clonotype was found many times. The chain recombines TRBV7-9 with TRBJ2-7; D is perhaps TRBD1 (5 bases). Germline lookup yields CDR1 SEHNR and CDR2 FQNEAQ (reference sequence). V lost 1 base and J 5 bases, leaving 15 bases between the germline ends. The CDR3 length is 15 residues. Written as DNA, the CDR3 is TGTGCCAGCAGCTTAGAGCAGGGTCTGTACCACGAGCAGTACTTC. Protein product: CASSLEQGLYHEQYF.

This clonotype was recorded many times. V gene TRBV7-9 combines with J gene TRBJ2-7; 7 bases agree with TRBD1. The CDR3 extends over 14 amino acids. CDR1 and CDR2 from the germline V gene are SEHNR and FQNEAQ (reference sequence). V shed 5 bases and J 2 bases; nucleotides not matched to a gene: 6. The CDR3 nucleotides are TGTGCCAGCAGCCCCCGGACAGGAACCTACGAGCAGTACTTC. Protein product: CASSPRTGTYEQYF. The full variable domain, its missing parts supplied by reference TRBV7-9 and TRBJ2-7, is DTGVSQNPRHKITKRGQNVTFRCDPISEHNRLYWYRQTLGQGPEFLTYFQNEAQLEKSRLLSDRFSAERPKGSFSTLEIQRTEQGDSAMYLCASSPRTGTYEQYFGPGTRLTVT.

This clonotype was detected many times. CDR3 nucleotide sequence: TGTGCCTCCAACCCCACAGGCACTGAAGCTTTCTTT. Translating it yields CASNPTGTEAFF. This sequence joins TRBV30 and TRBJ1-1, with D tentatively TRBD1 (5 bases). CDR3 size: 12 residues. V was pared by 7 bases and J by 4 bases, with 13 bases between. Germline values: CDR1 GTSNPN, CDR2 SVGIG (reference sequence).

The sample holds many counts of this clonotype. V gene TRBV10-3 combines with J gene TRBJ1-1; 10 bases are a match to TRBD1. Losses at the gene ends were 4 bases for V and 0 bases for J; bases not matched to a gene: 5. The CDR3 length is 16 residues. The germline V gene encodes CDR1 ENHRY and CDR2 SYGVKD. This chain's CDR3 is CAISGGDRGMNTEAFF. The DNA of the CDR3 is TGTGCCATCAGTGGAGGGGACAGGGGTATGAACACTGAAGCTTTCTTT.

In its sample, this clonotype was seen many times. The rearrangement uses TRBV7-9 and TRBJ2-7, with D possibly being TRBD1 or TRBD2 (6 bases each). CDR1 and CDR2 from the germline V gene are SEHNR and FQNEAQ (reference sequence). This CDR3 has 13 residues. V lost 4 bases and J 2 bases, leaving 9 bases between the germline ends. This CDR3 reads CASSSGDTYEQYF. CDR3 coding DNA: TGTGCCAGCAGCTCGGGGGACACCTACGAGCAGTACTTC. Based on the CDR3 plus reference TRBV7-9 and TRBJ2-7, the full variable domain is DTGVSQNPRHKITKRGQNVTFRCDPISEHNRLYWYRQTLGQGPEFLTYFQNEAQLEKSRLLSDRFSAERPKGSFSTLEIQRTEQGDSAMYLCASSSGDTYEQYFGPGTRLTVT.

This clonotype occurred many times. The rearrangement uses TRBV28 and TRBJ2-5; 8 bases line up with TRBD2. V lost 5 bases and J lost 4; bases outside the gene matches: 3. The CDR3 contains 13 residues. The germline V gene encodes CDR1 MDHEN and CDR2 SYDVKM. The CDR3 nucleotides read TGTGCCAGCAGTATGACTAGCGCAGAGACCCAGTACTTC. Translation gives CASSMTSAETQYF.

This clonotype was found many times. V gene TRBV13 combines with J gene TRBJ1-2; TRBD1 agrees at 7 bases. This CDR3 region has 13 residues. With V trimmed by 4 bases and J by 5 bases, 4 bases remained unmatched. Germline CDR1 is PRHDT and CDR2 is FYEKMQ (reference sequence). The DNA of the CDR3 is TGTGCCAGCAGCTATGGACAGGATTATGGCTACACCTTC. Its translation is CASSYGQDYGYTF.

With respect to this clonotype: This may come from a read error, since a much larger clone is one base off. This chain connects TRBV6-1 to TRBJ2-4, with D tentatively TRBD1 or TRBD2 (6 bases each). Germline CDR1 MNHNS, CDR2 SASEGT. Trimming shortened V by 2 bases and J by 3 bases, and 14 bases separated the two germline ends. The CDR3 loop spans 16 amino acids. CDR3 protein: CASSELFGGDKNIQYF. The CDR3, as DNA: TGTGCCAGCAGTGAACTTTTCGGGGGCGACAAAAACATTCAGTACTTC.

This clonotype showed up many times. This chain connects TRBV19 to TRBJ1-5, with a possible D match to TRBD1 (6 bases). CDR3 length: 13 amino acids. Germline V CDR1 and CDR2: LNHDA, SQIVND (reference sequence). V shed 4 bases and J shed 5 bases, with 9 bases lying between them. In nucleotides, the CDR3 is TGTGCCAGTAGTAATGGGGGGCATCAGCCCCAGCATTTT. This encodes CASSNGGHQPQHF.

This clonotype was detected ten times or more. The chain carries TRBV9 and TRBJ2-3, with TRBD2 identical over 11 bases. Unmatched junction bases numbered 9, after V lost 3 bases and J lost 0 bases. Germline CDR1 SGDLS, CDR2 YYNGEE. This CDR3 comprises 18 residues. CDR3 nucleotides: TGTGCCAGCAGCGCCTTTCTCGGGACTAGCGGTAGCACAGATACGCAGTATTTT. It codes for CASSAFLGTSGSTDTQYF.

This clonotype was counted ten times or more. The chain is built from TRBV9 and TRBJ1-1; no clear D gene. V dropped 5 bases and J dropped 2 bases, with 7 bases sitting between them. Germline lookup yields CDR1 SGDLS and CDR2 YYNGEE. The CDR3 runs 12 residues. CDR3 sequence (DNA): TGTGCCAGCAGTTCGGACAACACTGAAGCTTTCTTT. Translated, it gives CASSSDNTEAFF.

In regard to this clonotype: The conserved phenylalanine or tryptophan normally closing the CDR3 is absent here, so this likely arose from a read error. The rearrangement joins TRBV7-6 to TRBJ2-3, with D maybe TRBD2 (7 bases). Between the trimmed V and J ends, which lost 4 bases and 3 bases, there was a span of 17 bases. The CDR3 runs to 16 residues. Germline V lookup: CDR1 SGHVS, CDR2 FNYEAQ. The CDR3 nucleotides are TGTGCCAGCAGCTCAGTAACGAGCGGGACAACAGATACGCAGTATCTT. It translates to CASSSVTSGTTDTQYL.

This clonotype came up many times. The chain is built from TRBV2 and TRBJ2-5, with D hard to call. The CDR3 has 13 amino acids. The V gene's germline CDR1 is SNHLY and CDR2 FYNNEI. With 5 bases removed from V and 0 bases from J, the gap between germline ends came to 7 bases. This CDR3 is CASSTEHQETQYF. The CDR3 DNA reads TGTGCCAGCAGTACAGAGCACCAAGAGACCCAGTACTTC.

DNA of the CDR3: TGTGCCAGCAGTTTACTAGGGACTAGCGGCCAAGAGACCCAGTACTTC. Encoded protein: CASSLLGTSGQETQYF. This chain links TRBV27 with TRBJ2-5; TRBD2 matches 11 bases. CDR3 length: 16 residues. Trimming cost V 2 bases and J 1 base; bases outside gene matches: 3. Per germline, CDR1 MNHEY and CDR2 SMNVEV (reference sequence).